This TCR beta chain was identified during a study of T-cell memory formation after mild COVID-19. Via MiXCR, TCRdb re-called the 5' RACE reads, giving one row per CDR3 protein. The repertoire has approximately 60,000 distinct CDR3 sequences, more than 8% of them found once; the top ten carry 1.2%. Trimming took off 3 bases at V and 6 bases at J, with 8 bases between the two ends. The CDR3 is 13 amino acids. This clonotype was found a few times. The sequence was collected from a man aged 18 to 35 who had mild COVID-19 (a few samples of this study predate the infection). Cell type and time point are not known. Input material: PBMCs or a T cell subset sorted from them (not recorded which). V is TRBV12-3 or TRBV12-4 and J is TRBJ2-2; D possibly corresponds to TRBD1 (5 bases). The CDR3: CASSFQGSGELFF. The CDR3 DNA sequence: TGTGCCAGCAGTTTTCAGGGATCCGGGGAGCTGTTTTTT.